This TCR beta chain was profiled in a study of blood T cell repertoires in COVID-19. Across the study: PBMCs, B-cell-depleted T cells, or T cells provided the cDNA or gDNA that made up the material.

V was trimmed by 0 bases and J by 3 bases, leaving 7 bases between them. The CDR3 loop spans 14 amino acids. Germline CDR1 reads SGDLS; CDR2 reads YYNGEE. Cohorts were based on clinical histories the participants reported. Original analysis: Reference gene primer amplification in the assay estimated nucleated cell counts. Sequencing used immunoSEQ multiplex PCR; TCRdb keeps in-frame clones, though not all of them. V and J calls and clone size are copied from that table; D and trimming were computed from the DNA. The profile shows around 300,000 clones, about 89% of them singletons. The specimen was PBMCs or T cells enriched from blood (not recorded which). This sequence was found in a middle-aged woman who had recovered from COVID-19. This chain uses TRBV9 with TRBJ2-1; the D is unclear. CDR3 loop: CASSVGSGYNEQFF. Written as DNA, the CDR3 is TGTGCCAGCAGCGTAGGGTCCGGCTACAATGAGCAGTTCTTC.